The 8 T cell receptor beta chains in this list originate from one sample, sequenced in a study of CD8 T cells in Susac syndrome. The RNA input was 0.5 to 1 ug, and it was reverse transcribed with random hexamers. TCRdb reanalysed the immunoSEQ multiplex PCR reads using MiXCR and keeps one entry per CDR3 protein. The sample contains about 140,000 distinct CDR3 sequences, 95% of which appear only once. Sample: CD4+ T cells from PBMCs. These receptors all stem from a human donor with multiple sclerosis.

The genes are TRBV7-8 and TRBJ2-7, with 9 bases fitting TRBD1. Germline trimming cut 4 bases from V and 3 bases from J; bases unmatched to any gene: 10. The germline gives CDR1 SGHVS, CDR2 FQNEAQ. The CDR3 runs to 16 residues. CDR3 sequence (DNA): TGTGCCAGCAGCTACCAACTAGGACAGGGGTTCTACGAGCAGTACTTC. As protein: CASSYQLGQGFYEQYF.

The V call is TRBV7-2, the J call TRBJ2-4; D uncertain. CDR3 length: 17 residues. The V end lost 1 base, the J end lost 0 bases, and 13 bases lay between the germline ends. CDR1 and CDR2 from the germline V gene are SGHTA and FQGNSA. The CDR3 DNA reads TGTGCCAGCAGCTTAGGCTGGGCAAGCCGAGCCAAAAACATTCAGTACTTC. Its translation is CASSLGWASRAKNIQYF.

This chain links TRBV28 with TRBJ2-3; D is possibly TRBD2 (5 bases). V dropped 3 bases and J dropped 3 bases, with 7 bases sitting between them. This CDR3 comprises 13 residues. From germline, CDR1 is MDHEN and CDR2 SYDVKM. CDR3 residues: CASSFGNTDTQYF. For the CDR3, the DNA is TGTGCCAGCAGTTTCGGGAATACAGATACGCAGTATTTT.

This chain uses TRBV5-4 with TRBJ2-3; weak D call: TRBD2 (5 bases). The CDR3 runs to 16 residues. V lost 4 bases and J lost 1, with 16 bases in between. Per the germline V gene, CDR1 is SGHNT and CDR2 is YYREEE (reference sequence). In DNA form, the CDR3 reads TGTGCCAGCAGCGAACCGGGAACTAGGGGCACAGATACGCAGTATTTT. Its protein is CASSEPGTRGTDTQYF.

This rearrangement joins TRBV20-1 to TRBJ2-1; TRBD2 matches at 7 bases. This CDR3 is 12 amino acids long. CDR1 and CDR2 (germline): DFQATT, SNEGSKA (reference sequence). The V gene end was trimmed by 5 bases and the J gene end by 10 bases; junction bases not matched to a gene: 8. The CDR3 region has the DNA TGCAGTGCTGCGTCTAGCGGCGGGGAGCAGTTCTTC. Amino acids: CSAASSGGEQFF.

The chain links TRBV3-1 to TRBJ2-7; 7 bases are shared with TRBD2. The CDR3 totals 14 residues. After removal of 1 base from V and 4 bases from J, the junction contained 4 bases not matched to a gene. CDR1 and CDR2 (germline): LGHDT, YNNKEL (reference sequence). The CDR3 reads CASSQAGGGYEQYF. CDR3 DNA sequence: TGTGCCAGCAGCCAAGCGGGAGGAGGTTACGAGCAGTACTTC.

The rearrangement uses TRBV7-9 and TRBJ2-7; 7 nucleotides line up with TRBD1. This CDR3 region has 13 residues. The germline V gene encodes CDR1 SEHNR and CDR2 FQNEAQ (reference sequence). Germline trimming cut 5 bases from V and 4 bases from J; bases unmatched to any gene: 5. CDR3 nucleotide sequence: TGTGCCAGCAGCACACCGGGACAGTACGAGCAGTACTTC. This codes for CASSTPGQYEQYF.

The CDR3 nucleotides read TGTGCCAGCAGCGCCAGCCCGGGACAGGTCCAAGAGACCCAGTACTTC. This codes for CASSASPGQVQETQYF. The rearrangement links TRBV9 to TRBJ2-5; 8 bases map to TRBD1. The CDR3 sequence is 16 residues long. From germline, CDR1 is SGDLS and CDR2 YYNGEE. The V segment lost 3 bases and the J segment 1 base; nucleotides outside the gene matches: 8.